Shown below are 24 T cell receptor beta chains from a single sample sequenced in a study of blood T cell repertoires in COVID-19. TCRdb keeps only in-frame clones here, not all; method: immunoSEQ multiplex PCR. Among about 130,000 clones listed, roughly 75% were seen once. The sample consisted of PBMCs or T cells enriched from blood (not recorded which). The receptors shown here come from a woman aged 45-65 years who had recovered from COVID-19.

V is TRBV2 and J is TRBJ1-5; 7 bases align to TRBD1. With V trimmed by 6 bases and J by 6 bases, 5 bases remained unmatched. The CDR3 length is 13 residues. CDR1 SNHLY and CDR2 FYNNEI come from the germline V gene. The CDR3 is CASSENRGQPQHF. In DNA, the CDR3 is TGTGCCAGCAGCGAAAACAGGGGTCAGCCCCAGCATTTT.

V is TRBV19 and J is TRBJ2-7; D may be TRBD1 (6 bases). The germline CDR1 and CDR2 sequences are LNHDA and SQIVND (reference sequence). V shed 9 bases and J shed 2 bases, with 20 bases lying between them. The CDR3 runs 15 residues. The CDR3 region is CASGQGLPTTYEQYF. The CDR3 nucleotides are TGTGCCAGCGGGCAGGGGCTCCCAACAACCTACGAGCAGTACTTC.

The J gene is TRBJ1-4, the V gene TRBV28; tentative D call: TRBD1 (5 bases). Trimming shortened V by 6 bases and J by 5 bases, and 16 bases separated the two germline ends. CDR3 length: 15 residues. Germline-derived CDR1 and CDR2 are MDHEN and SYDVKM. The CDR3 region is CASSSDSQGNEKLFF. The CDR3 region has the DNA TGTGCCAGCAGCTCAGACAGTCAGGGAAATGAAAAACTGTTTTTT. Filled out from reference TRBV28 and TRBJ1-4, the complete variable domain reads DVKVTQSSRYLVKRTGEKVFLECVQDMDHENMFWYRQDPGLGLRLIYFSYDVKMKEKGDIPEGYSVSREKKERFSLILESASTNQTSMYLCASSSDSQGNEKLFFGSGTQLSVL.

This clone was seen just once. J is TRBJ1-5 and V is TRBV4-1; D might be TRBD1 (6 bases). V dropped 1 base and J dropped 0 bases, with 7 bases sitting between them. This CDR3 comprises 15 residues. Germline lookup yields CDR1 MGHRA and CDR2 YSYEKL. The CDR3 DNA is TGCGCCAGCAGCCAAGGGACAGTTAGCAATCAGCCCCAGCATTTT. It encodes CASSQGTVSNQPQHF.

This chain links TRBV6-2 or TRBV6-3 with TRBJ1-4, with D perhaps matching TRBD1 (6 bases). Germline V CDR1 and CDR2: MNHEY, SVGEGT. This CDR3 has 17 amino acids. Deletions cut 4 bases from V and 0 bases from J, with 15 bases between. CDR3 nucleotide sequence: TGTGCCAGCAGTTCGCCTCGGGACACCACAACTAATGAAAAACTGTTTTTT. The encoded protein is CASSSPRDTTTNEKLFF.

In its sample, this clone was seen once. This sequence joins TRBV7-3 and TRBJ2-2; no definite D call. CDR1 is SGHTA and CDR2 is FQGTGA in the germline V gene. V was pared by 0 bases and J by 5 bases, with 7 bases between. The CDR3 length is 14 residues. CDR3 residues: CASSLTPTTGELFF. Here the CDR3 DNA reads TGTGCCAGCAGCTTAACCCCCACTACCGGGGAGCTGTTTTTT.

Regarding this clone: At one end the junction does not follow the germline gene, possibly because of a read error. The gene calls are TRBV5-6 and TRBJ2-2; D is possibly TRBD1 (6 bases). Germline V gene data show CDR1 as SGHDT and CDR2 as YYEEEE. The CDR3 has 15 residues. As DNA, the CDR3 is TGTGCCAGCAGGTTGGGACCAGGGGACACCGGGGAGCTGTTTTTT. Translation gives CASRLGPGDTGELFF. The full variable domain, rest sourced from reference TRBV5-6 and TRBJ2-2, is DAGVTQSPTHLIKTRGQQVTLRCSPKSGHDTVSWYQQALGQGPQFIFQYYEEEERQRGNFPDRFSGHQFPNYSSELNVNALLLGDSALYLCASRLGPGDTGELFFGEGSRLTVL.

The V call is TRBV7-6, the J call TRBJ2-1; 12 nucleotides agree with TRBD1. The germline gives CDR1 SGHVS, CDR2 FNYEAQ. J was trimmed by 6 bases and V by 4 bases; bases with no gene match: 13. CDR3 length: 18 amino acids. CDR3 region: CASSSSGQGALGFNEQFF. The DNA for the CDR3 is TGTGCCAGCAGCTCCTCGGGACAGGGGGCATTGGGGTTCAATGAGCAGTTCTTC.

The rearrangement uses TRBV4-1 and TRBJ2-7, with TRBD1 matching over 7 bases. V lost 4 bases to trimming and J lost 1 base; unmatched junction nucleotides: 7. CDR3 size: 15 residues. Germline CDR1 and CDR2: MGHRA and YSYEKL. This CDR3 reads CASSLGRGQSYEQYF. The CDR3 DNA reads TGCGCCAGCAGCCTAGGCAGGGGACAGTCCTACGAGCAGTACTTC.

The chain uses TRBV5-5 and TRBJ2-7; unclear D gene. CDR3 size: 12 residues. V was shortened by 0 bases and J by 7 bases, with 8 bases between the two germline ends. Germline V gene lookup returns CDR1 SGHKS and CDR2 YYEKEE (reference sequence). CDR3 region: CASSLGIAEQYF. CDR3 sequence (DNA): TGTGCCAGCAGCTTGGGTATCGCGGAGCAGTACTTC.

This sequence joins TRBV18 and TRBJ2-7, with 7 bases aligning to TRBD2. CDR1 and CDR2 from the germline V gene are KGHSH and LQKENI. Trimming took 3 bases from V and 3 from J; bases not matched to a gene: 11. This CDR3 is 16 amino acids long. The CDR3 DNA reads TGTGCCAGCTCACCTTCTATGGAGCGGGGAAACTACGAGCAGTACTTC. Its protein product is CASSPSMERGNYEQYF.

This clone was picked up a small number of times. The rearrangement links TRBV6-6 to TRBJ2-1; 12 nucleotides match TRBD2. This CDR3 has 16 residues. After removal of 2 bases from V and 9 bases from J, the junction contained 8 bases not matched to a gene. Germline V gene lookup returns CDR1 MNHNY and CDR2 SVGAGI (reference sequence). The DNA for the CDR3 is TGTGCCAGCAGTTACGAAGGCTCTAGCGGGGGGGTTGAGCAGTTCTTC. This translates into CASSYEGSSGGVEQFF.

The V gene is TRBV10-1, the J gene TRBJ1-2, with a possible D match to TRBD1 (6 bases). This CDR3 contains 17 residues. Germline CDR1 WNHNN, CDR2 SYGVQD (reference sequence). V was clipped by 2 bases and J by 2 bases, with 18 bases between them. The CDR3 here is CASSEGWGHLVNYGYTF. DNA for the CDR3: TGCGCCAGCAGTGAGGGCTGGGGACACCTCGTGAACTATGGCTACACCTTC.

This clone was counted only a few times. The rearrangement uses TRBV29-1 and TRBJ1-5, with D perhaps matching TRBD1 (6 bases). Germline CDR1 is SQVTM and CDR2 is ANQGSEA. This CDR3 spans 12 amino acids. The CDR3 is CATGTVNQPQHF. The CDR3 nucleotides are TGCGCCACAGGGACGGTCAATCAGCCCCAGCATTTT.

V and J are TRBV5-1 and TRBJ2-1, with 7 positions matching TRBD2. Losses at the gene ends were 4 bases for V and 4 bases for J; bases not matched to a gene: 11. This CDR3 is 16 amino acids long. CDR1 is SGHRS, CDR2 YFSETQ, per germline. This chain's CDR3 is CASSPMGVAGYNEQFF. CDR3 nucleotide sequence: TGCGCCAGCAGCCCGATGGGGGTAGCGGGTTACAATGAGCAGTTCTTC.

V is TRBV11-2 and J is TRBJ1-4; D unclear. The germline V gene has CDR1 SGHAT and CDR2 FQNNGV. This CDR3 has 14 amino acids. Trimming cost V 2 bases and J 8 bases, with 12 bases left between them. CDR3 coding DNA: TGTGCCAGCAGCTTATCGTATGCTGGCGAAAAACTGTTTTTT. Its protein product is CASSLSYAGEKLFF.

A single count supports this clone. The CDR3 loop reads CASSMRTSFYNEQFF. The DNA for the CDR3 is TGTGCCAGTAGTATGAGGACTAGTTTCTACAATGAGCAGTTCTTC. The chain couples TRBV19 to TRBJ2-1, with TRBD2 matching 7 bases. There are 15 residues in the CDR3. V lost 3 bases to trimming and J lost 3 bases; unmatched junction nucleotides: 5. Germline CDR1 is LNHDA and CDR2 is SQIVND (reference sequence).

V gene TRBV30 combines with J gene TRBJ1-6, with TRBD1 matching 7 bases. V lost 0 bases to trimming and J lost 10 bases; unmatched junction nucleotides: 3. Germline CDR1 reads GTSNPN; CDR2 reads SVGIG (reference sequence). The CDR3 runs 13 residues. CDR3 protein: CAWSVGTDSPLHF. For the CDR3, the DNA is TGTGCCTGGAGTGTAGGGACAGACTCACCCCTCCACTTT.

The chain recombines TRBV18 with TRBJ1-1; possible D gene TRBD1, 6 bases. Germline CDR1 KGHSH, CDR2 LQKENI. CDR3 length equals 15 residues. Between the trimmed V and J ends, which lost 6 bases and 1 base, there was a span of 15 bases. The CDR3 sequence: CASSTRQVTNTEAFF. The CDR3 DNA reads TGTGCCAGCTCCACTCGACAGGTAACGAACACTGAAGCTTTCTTT.

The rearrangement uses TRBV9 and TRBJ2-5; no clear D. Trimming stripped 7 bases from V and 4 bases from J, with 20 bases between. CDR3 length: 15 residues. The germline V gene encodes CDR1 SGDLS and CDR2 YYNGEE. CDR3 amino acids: CASEPFQSGGETQYF. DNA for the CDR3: TGTGCCAGCGAACCCTTCCAAAGTGGCGGAGAGACCCAGTACTTC.

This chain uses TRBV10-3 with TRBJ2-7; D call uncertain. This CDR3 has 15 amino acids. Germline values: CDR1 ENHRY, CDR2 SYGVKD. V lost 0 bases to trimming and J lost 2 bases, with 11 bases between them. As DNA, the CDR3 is TGTGCCATCAGTGAGTCGCAGGCAGGAACCTACGAGCAGTACTTC. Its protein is CAISESQAGTYEQYF.

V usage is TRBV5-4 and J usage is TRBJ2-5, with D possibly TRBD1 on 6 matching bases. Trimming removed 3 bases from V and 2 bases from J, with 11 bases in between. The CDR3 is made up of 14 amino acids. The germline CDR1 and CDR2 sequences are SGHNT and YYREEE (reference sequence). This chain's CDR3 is CASSWGQPQETQYF. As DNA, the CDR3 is TGTGCCAGCAGCTGGGGACAACCACAAGAGACCCAGTACTTC.

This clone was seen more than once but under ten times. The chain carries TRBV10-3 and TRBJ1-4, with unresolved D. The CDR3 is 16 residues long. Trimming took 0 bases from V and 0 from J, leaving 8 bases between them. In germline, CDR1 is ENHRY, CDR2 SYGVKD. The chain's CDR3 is CAISESSIATNEKLFF. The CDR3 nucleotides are TGTGCCATCAGTGAGTCCTCTATAGCAACTAATGAAAAACTGTTTTTT.

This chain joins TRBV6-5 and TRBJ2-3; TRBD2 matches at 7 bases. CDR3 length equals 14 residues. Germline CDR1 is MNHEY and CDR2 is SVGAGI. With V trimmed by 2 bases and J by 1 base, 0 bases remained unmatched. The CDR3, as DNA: TGTGCCAGCAGTTACCGGGAGGGCACAGATACGCAGTATTTT. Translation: CASSYREGTDTQYF.